The 32 T cell receptor beta chains below were found in one sample sequenced in a study of cytomegalovirus exposure and HLA in healthy donors. The PCR employed 60 Vbeta primers together with 13 Jbeta primers. The data were produced by immunoSEQ multiplex PCR, yet TCRdb's version contains in-frame clones alone and is incomplete. The profile shows 170,000 or so clones, around 81% of them singletons. What was sequenced was PBMCs. The receptors were gathered from a woman in her 30s in good health and CMV-seronegative.

This clone turned up a few times. V is TRBV9 and J is TRBJ2-7; D possibly corresponds to TRBD2 (5 bases). This CDR3 has 14 residues. Germline assignment: CDR1 SGDLS and CDR2 YYNGEE. V was clipped by 1 base and J by 4 bases, with 12 bases between them. DNA for the CDR3: TGTGCCAGCAGCGTAACGAGGTCGGGGTACGAGCAGTACTTC. Its translation: CASSVTRSGYEQYF.

This clone was counted only a few times. The gene calls are TRBV6-6 and TRBJ2-3; TRBD2 matches at 13 bases. Germline CDR1 MNHNY, CDR2 SVGAGI (reference sequence). This CDR3 comprises 16 residues. Trimming removed 6 bases from V and 2 bases from J; junction bases left unmatched: 5. CDR3 protein: CASSRTSGSATDTQYF. The CDR3 DNA reads TGTGCCAGCAGCCGGACTAGCGGGAGTGCCACAGATACGCAGTATTTT.

As DNA, the CDR3 is TGTGCCAGCAGCCGTTACAATGAGCAGTTCTTC. Protein product: CASSRYNEQFF. The chain joins TRBV9 to TRBJ2-1; D is unclear. The CDR3 has 11 residues. The V end was cut by 4 bases, the J end by 4 bases, with 3 bases between. CDR1 and CDR2 (germline): SGDLS, YYNGEE.

This clone has just a few counts. The chain couples TRBV5-4 to TRBJ2-5, with 8 positions matching TRBD1. From germline, CDR1 is SGHNT and CDR2 YYREEE (reference sequence). The ends lost 4 bases at V and 5 bases at J; junction bases unmatched: 7. CDR3 size: 14 residues. In nucleotides, the CDR3 is TGTGCCAGCAGCCCAGAAGGACAGGGCGAGACCCAGTACTTC. It translates to CASSPEGQGETQYF. Full variable domain (rest looked up from reference TRBV5-4 and TRBJ2-5): ETGVTQSPTHLIKTRGQQVTLRCSSQSGHNTVSWYQQALGQGPQFIFQYYREEENGRGNFPPRFSGLQFPNYSSELNVNALELDDSALYLCASSPEGQGETQYFGPGTRLLVL.

V gene TRBV28 combines with J gene TRBJ1-5; 8 nucleotides match TRBD1. Germline V lookup: CDR1 MDHEN, CDR2 SYDVKM. The V gene end was trimmed by 6 bases and the J gene end by 3 bases; junction bases not matched to a gene: 13. This CDR3 is 17 amino acids long. CDR3 DNA: TGTGCCAGCAGCCCCCCCAGGGGGCGGACCAACAATCAGCCCCAGCATTTT. This translates into CASSPPRGRTNNQPQHF.

The chain couples TRBV25-1 to TRBJ2-3, with D possibly matching TRBD1 (6 bases). Germline CDR1 MGHDK, CDR2 SYGVNS. This CDR3 is 17 amino acids long. Trimming cost V 4 bases and J 0 bases, with 17 bases left between them. CDR3 coding DNA: TGTGCCAGCAGTGTTTACAGGACAGCCGCTAGCACAGATACGCAGTATTTT. Protein: CASSVYRTAASTDTQYF. Supplemented by reference TRBV25-1 and TRBJ2-3, the full variable domain reads EADIYQTPRYLVIGTGKKITLECSQTMGHDKMYWYQQDPGMELHLIHYSYGVNSTEKGDLSSESTVSRIRTEHFPLTLESARPSHTSQYLCASSVYRTAASTDTQYFGPGTRLTVL.

The rearrangement links TRBV10-3 to TRBJ1-5; D might be TRBD1 (6 bases). This CDR3 has 13 amino acids. V lost 0 bases and J 9 bases, leaving 9 bases between the germline ends. CDR1 is ENHRY and CDR2 is SYGVKD in the germline V gene. The CDR3 here is CAISESGGRPQHF. The CDR3 bases are TGTGCCATCAGTGAGTCGGGGGGGCGGCCCCAGCATTTT.

The chain uses TRBV27 and TRBJ2-1, with 9 bases lining up with TRBD2. Germline CDR1 and CDR2: MNHEY and SMNVEV (reference sequence). The CDR3 spans 15 residues. Germline trimming cut 1 base from V and 9 bases from J; bases unmatched to any gene: 7. The CDR3 nucleotides are TGTGCCAGCAGTTTATATAGCGGGAGAATTACTGAGCAGTTCTTC. It specifies CASSLYSGRITEQFF.

The rearrangement joins TRBV18 to TRBJ1-3, with a weak D call TRBD1 (6 bases). CDR1 and CDR2 (germline): KGHSH, LQKENI. The CDR3 consists of 16 residues. With 3 bases removed from V and 0 bases from J, the gap between germline ends came to 12 bases. The CDR3 DNA reads as TGTGCCAGCTCACCGGGGGCAGTACACTCTGGAAACACCATATATTTT. It yields the protein CASSPGAVHSGNTIYF.

The rearrangement uses TRBV6-1 and TRBJ1-1; D is unresolved. The CDR3 loop spans 11 amino acids. Trimming removed 2 bases from V and 11 bases from J, with 9 bases in between. In germline, CDR1 is MNHNS, CDR2 SASEGT. The CDR3 region has the DNA TGTGCCAGCAGTGAAATGGGAGAGGCTTTCTTT. This encodes CASSEMGEAFF.

V and J are TRBV7-2 and TRBJ2-3, with D tentatively TRBD2 (6 bases). The CDR3 covers 17 residues. Trimming shortened V by 2 bases and J by 1 base, and 16 bases separated the two germline ends. Germline CDR1 is SGHTA and CDR2 is FQGNSA. CDR3 in amino acids: CASSLRSGREGTDTQYF. The CDR3 DNA follows: TGTGCCAGCAGCTTAAGAAGTGGCAGGGAGGGCACAGATACGCAGTATTTT.

The V gene is TRBV19, the J gene TRBJ1-2, with TRBD1 matching 9 bases. The CDR3 contains 13 residues. Germline loops: CDR1 LNHDA, CDR2 SQIVND (reference sequence). Trimming at V came to 9 bases and at J to 8 bases, leaving 10 bases not matched to a gene. The CDR3 DNA follows: TGTGCCAGCCGGGACAGGGCGTCCGGAGGCTACACCTTC. Protein product: CASRDRASGGYTF.

This chain connects TRBV7-6 to TRBJ1-4; D unresolved. Germline V gene data show CDR1 as SGHVS and CDR2 as FNYEAQ. Trimming stripped 0 bases from V and 3 bases from J, with 11 bases between. CDR3 size: 16 residues. CDR3 protein: CASSLARGLPNEKLFF. As DNA, the CDR3 is TGTGCCAGCAGCTTAGCGCGAGGTTTGCCTAATGAAAAACTGTTTTTT.

This clone was seen a few times. This chain joins TRBV6-1 and TRBJ2-4, with a tentative D call TRBD1 (6 bases). The germline V and J ends were trimmed by 8 bases and 5 bases, with 16 bases remaining between them. CDR3 length equals 14 residues. Germline CDR1 MNHNS, CDR2 SASEGT. The CDR3 sequence: CASARGLPENIQYF. The CDR3 nucleotides are TGTGCCAGCGCCAGGGGCTTACCTGAAAACATTCAGTACTTC.

This clone was found a few times. A junction boundary mismatches the germline segment, possibly from a read error. This chain connects TRBV2 to TRBJ2-6; D is unresolved. Germline CDR1 is SNHLY and CDR2 is FYNNEI. CDR3 size: 15 residues. The CDR3 reads CASSDLVTLANGLTF. The CDR3 DNA is TGTGCCAGCAGTGATTTGGTCACTTTAGCCAACGGCCTGACTTTC.

CDR3 loop: CASSPPGFREANYGYTF. CDR3 DNA: TGTGCCAGCTCACCACCGGGGTTCAGGGAGGCCAACTATGGCTACACCTTC. This chain joins TRBV18 and TRBJ1-2; a weak D match, TRBD1 (5 bases). There are 17 residues in the CDR3. V gave up 0 bases and J gave up 2 bases, with 16 bases separating them. CDR1 is KGHSH and CDR2 is LQKENI in the germline V gene.

This clone was seen more than once but under ten times. The chain carries TRBV13 and TRBJ2-3; D gene uncertain. The CDR3 runs 12 residues. CDR1 is PRHDT and CDR2 is FYEKMQ in the germline V gene (reference sequence). V gave up 6 bases and J gave up 0 bases, with 4 bases separating them. CDR3: CASRASTDTQYF. CDR3 DNA sequence: TGTGCCAGCAGAGCGAGCACAGATACGCAGTATTTT.

V gene TRBV15 combines with J gene TRBJ2-5; TRBD2 aligns across 8 bases. Germline V CDR1 and CDR2: LNHNV, YYDKDF (reference sequence). The CDR3 runs to 13 residues. V lost 3 bases and J lost 5; bases outside the gene matches: 2. For the CDR3, the DNA is TGTGCCACCAGCAGGTCGGGAGGGGAGACCCAGTACTTC. This encodes CATSRSGGETQYF.

The chain employs TRBV4-3 and TRBJ2-7; 12 bases are shared with TRBD2. The V and J ends lost 0 bases and 2 bases, in that order; junction bases with no gene match: 5. The length of the CDR3 is 17 residues. Germline CDR1 reads LGHNA; CDR2 reads YSLEER. The DNA of the CDR3 is TGCGCCAGCAGCCAAGACCGAGCTAGCGGGGGGGCCTACGAGCAGTACTTC. As protein: CASSQDRASGGAYEQYF.

The chain couples TRBV7-2 to TRBJ2-7, with 9 bases matching TRBD2. The V gene's germline CDR1 is SGHTA and CDR2 FQGNSA. The CDR3 loop spans 15 amino acids. Unmatched junction bases numbered 6, after V lost 6 bases and J lost 0 bases. CDR3 coding DNA: TGTGCCAGCAGAACCAGTAGCGGGAGCTCCTACGAGCAGTACTTC. Its translation is CASRTSSGSSYEQYF.

This chain connects TRBV19 to TRBJ2-3; 7 nucleotides match TRBD2. Germline V lookup: CDR1 LNHDA, CDR2 SQIVND (reference sequence). The junction had 3 bases not matched to a gene; V was cut back by 3 bases and J by 3 bases. The CDR3 loop spans 14 amino acids. The DNA for the CDR3 is TGTGCCAGTAGTATGGGACTAACGACAGATACGCAGTATTTT. It specifies CASSMGLTTDTQYF.

DNA for the CDR3: TGCGCCAGCAGCTTGGTTCCCGGGGTGGGCGATGATGGCTACACCTTC. This sequence encodes CASSLVPGVGDDGYTF. This chain links TRBV5-1 with TRBJ1-2, with D hard to call. With 0 bases removed from V and 6 bases from J, the gap between germline ends came to 18 bases. Germline CDR1 SGHRS, CDR2 YFSETQ. This CDR3 is 16 amino acids long.

This sequence joins TRBV10-3 and TRBJ2-1; 8 bases are shared with TRBD2. This CDR3 has 15 amino acids. Germline V gene data show CDR1 as ENHRY and CDR2 as SYGVKD. Trimming removed 4 bases from V and 7 bases from J; junction bases left unmatched: 9. As DNA, the CDR3 is TGTGCCATCAGTGGCGGGAGCGGGGGTGAGAATGAGCAGTTCTTC. Residues: CAISGGSGGENEQFF.

The rearrangement uses TRBV6-5 and TRBJ2-1, with 7 bases that match TRBD1. The ends lost 7 bases at V and 6 bases at J; junction bases unmatched: 6. The germline V gene encodes CDR1 MNHEY and CDR2 SVGAGI. The CDR3 has 13 amino acids. The CDR3 here is CASTKTGTNEQFF. Written as DNA, the CDR3 is TGTGCCAGCACCAAGACAGGGACCAATGAGCAGTTCTTC.

The V and J genes are TRBV27 and TRBJ2-7; 9 nucleotides match TRBD2. This CDR3 comprises 14 residues. V lost 8 bases to trimming and J lost 1 base; unmatched junction nucleotides: 6. The germline V gene has CDR1 MNHEY and CDR2 SMNVEV (reference sequence). CDR3 sequence: CASGGGAHSYEQYF. The CDR3 nucleotides are TGTGCCAGCGGCGGGGGGGCCCATTCCTACGAGCAGTACTTC.

The V call is TRBV5-1, the J call TRBJ2-1; 8 positions agree with TRBD2. The CDR3 is 17 residues long. Per germline, CDR1 SGHRS and CDR2 YFSETQ. The ends lost 6 bases at V and 2 bases at J; junction bases unmatched: 13. Here the CDR3 reads CASTKRGAGVAYNEQFF. The CDR3 region has the DNA TGCGCCAGCACCAAACGAGGAGCGGGAGTGGCCTACAATGAGCAGTTCTTC.

This clone was counted a single time. The chain uses TRBV15 and TRBJ1-4, with D possibly matching TRBD1 (5 bases). This CDR3 spans 13 amino acids. CDR1 is LNHNV, CDR2 YYDKDF, per germline (reference sequence). Trimming left V 8 bases short and J 3 bases short, with 10 bases between. The chain's CDR3 is CATGGGANEKLFF. The DNA of the CDR3 is TGTGCCACCGGGGGGGGAGCTAATGAAAAACTGTTTTTT.

The chain employs TRBV21-1 and TRBJ2-5; TRBD2, the table's D call, lacks a check against the DNA. TRBV21-1 is a pseudogene. There are 14 residues in the CDR3. The CDR3 here is CASGHGDSRETQYF. Written as DNA, the CDR3 is TGTGCGAGTGGGCATGGGGACTCTCGAGAGACCCAGTACTTC.

This chain connects TRBV29-1 to TRBJ1-1; TRBD1 is a possible D gene (6 bases). The V and J ends lost 2 bases and 4 bases respectively, with 17 bases between them. Looked up from germline, CDR1 is SQVTM and CDR2 is ANQGSEA. The CDR3 has 15 amino acids. The CDR3 nucleotides read TGCAGCGTTGAAAGGCGGGGGGCGCTGCGCACTGAAGCTTTCTTT. Translation gives CSVERRGALRTEAFF.

This chain uses TRBV30 with TRBJ1-3; D unresolved. This CDR3 region has 13 residues. V lost 3 bases to trimming and J lost 0 bases, with 6 bases between them. Looked up from germline, CDR1 is GTSNPN and CDR2 is SVGIG (reference sequence). The CDR3 region has the DNA TGTGCCTGGAGGGGCAGCTCTGGAAACACCATATATTTT. It yields the protein CAWRGSSGNTIYF.

This clone was seen only a few times. V gene TRBV5-6 combines with J gene TRBJ2-7, with a tentative D call TRBD1 (6 bases). With 2 bases removed from V and 4 bases from J, the gap between germline ends came to 16 bases. Looked up from germline, CDR1 is SGHDT and CDR2 is YYEEEE. The CDR3 has 15 amino acids. CDR3 sequence reads: CASSFGSGASYEQYF. As DNA, the CDR3 is TGTGCCAGCAGCTTTGGTTCAGGGGCCTCGTACGAGCAGTACTTC.

This chain links TRBV7-9 with TRBJ1-1, with a weak D call TRBD1 (5 bases). V was shortened by 5 bases and J by 7 bases, with 11 bases between the two germline ends. Germline lookup yields CDR1 SEHNR and CDR2 FQNEAQ (reference sequence). The CDR3 is 12 residues long. CDR3 protein: CASSRPGNEAFF. The DNA of the CDR3 is TGTGCCAGCAGCCGCCCAGGGAATGAAGCTTTCTTT.